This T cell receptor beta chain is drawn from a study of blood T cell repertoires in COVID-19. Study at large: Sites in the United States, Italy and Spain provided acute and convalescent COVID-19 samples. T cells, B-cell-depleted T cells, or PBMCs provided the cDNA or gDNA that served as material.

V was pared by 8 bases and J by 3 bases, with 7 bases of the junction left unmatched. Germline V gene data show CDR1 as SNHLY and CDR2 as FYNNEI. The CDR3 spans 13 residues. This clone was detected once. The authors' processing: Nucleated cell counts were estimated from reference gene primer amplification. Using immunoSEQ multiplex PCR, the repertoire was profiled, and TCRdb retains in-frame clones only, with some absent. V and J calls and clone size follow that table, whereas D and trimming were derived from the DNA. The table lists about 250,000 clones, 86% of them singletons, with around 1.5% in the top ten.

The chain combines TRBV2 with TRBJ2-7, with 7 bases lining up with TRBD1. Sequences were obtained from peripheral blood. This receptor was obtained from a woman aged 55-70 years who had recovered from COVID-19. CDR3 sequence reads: CASGRQGNYEQYF. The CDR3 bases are TGTGCCAGCGGGAGACAGGGAAACTACGAGCAGTACTTC.